The entry that follows covers one T cell receptor (beta chain) sequence. The data belong to a study of cytomegalovirus exposure and HLA in healthy donors. CDR3 length: 15 residues. V lost 1 base and J lost 6, with 16 bases in between. The germline V gene has CDR1 MNHNS and CDR2 SASEGT. The primer mix had 60 Vbeta and 13 Jbeta primers. Profiled with immunoSEQ multiplex PCR; TCRdb holds only in-frame clones, not every one. The table shows 200,000 to 250,000 clones, with 82% occurring only once. The genes are TRBV6-1 and TRBJ2-7; D may be TRBD1 (5 bases). The receptor was isolated from a woman aged 40-49 years in good health and CMV-seropositive. Material: PBMCs. The CDR3 DNA sequence: TGTGCCAGCAGTGAAGAACAGAACAGGTTCCGCGAGCAGTACTTC. Protein: CASSEEQNRFREQYF.